One and the same sample provided the 25 T cell receptor beta chains below, sequenced in a study of shared clonotypes between healthy human individuals. Here immunoSEQ multiplex PCR was the method, and the copy in TCRdb shows in-frame clones only, minus some. The table shows approximately 590,000 clones, with roughly 95% occurring only once. CD45RO negativity and positive selection for CCR7 defined naive CD8 cells, a population that excluded terminally differentiated effector memory CD45RA+ cells. Material for sequencing was naive CD8+ T cells sorted from blood. These TCRs come from a woman aged 25-40 years in good health.

About this clone: The same CDR3 can be traced to other DNA sequences in this sample. The rearrangement joins TRBV7-9 to TRBJ2-7; D gene ambiguous. V lost 5 bases, J lost 4 bases, and 9 bases lay in between. Germline-derived CDR1 and CDR2 are SEHNR and FQNEAQ (reference sequence). The CDR3 is made up of 12 amino acids. The CDR3 spells CASSPETYEQYF. The CDR3 DNA follows: TGTGCCAGCAGCCCCGAGACTTACGAGCAGTACTTC. The full variable domain, its missing parts supplied by reference TRBV7-9 and TRBJ2-7, is DTGVSQNPRHKITKRGQNVTFRCDPISEHNRLYWYRQTLGQGPEFLTYFQNEAQLEKSRLLSDRFSAERPKGSFSTLEIQRTEQGDSAMYLCASSPETYEQYFGPGTRLTVT.

This chain connects TRBV28 to TRBJ2-1; 10 positions match TRBD2. The CDR3 has 15 residues. From germline, CDR1 is MDHEN and CDR2 SYDVKM. Trimming cost V 2 bases and J 7 bases; bases outside gene matches: 5. CDR3 in DNA: TGTGCCAGCAGTTTAGGGACTAGCGCGATTAATGAGCAGTTCTTC. Translated, it gives CASSLGTSAINEQFF. The complete variable domain, with remaining parts taken from reference TRBV28 and TRBJ2-1, reads DVKVTQSSRYLVKRTGEKVFLECVQDMDHENMFWYRQDPGLGLRLIYFSYDVKMKEKGDIPEGYSVSREKKERFSLILESASTNQTSMYLCASSLGTSAINEQFFGPGTRLTVL.

This sequence joins TRBV5-4 and TRBJ1-1, with 8 bases matching TRBD1. Per germline, CDR1 SGHNT and CDR2 YYREEE (reference sequence). The CDR3 spans 19 residues. The V gene end was trimmed by 1 base and the J gene end by 0 bases; junction bases not matched to a gene: 14. The CDR3 DNA follows: TGTGCCAGCAGCTTGTTGGGGGTTATACAGGGGGAATTGAACACTGAAGCTTTCTTT. Protein sequence: CASSLLGVIQGELNTEAFF. The entire variable domain, with the rest obtained from reference TRBV5-4 and TRBJ1-1, is as follows: ETGVTQSPTHLIKTRGQQVTLRCSSQSGHNTVSWYQQALGQGPQFIFQYYREEENGRGNFPPRFSGLQFPNYSSELNVNALELDDSALYLCASSLLGVIQGELNTEAFFGQGTRLTVV.

The sample holds one count of this clone. The chain has TRBV25-1 and TRBJ2-5, with D uncertain. This CDR3 contains 11 residues. V was trimmed by 6 bases and J by 4 bases, leaving 6 bases between them. The V gene's germline CDR1 is MGHDK and CDR2 SYGVNS. The CDR3 loop is CASRFGETQYF. The CDR3 nucleotides are TGTGCCAGCAGGTTTGGAGAGACCCAGTACTTC.

This clone appeared a single time. The chain links TRBV27 to TRBJ2-1; a possible D gene is TRBD1 (5 bases). Germline lookup yields CDR1 MNHEY and CDR2 SMNVEV (reference sequence). This CDR3 is 14 amino acids long. V was shortened by 2 bases and J by 2 bases, with 7 bases between the two germline ends. CDR3 DNA sequence: TGTGCCAGCAGTTTAGACAGTCCCTACAATGAGCAGTTCTTC. Protein sequence: CASSLDSPYNEQFF.

The chain recombines TRBV27 with TRBJ1-1; 7 bases fit TRBD1. Germline CDR1 is MNHEY and CDR2 is SMNVEV (reference sequence). The ends lost 0 bases at V and 2 bases at J; junction bases unmatched: 3. The CDR3 is made up of 15 amino acids. In nucleotides, the CDR3 is TGTGCCAGCAGTTTATCCCAGGGGGTTAACACTGAAGCTTTCTTT. It is translated as CASSLSQGVNTEAFF.

The J gene is TRBJ2-7, the V gene TRBV19, with 11 bases aligning to TRBD1. Germline V gene data show CDR1 as LNHDA and CDR2 as SQIVND (reference sequence). The CDR3 covers 15 residues. V dropped 5 bases and J dropped 3; count of bases not matched to a gene: 6. The CDR3 bases are TGTGCCAGTAGTCCGGGACAGGGGGTTTTCTACGAGCAGTACTTC. Translated: CASSPGQGVFYEQYF. The variable domain in full, with the rest retrieved from reference TRBV19 and TRBJ2-7, is DGGITQSPKYLFRKEGQNVTLSCEQNLNHDAMYWYRQDPGQGLRLIYYSQIVNDFQKGDIAEGYSVSREKKESFPLTVTSAQKNPTAFYLCASSPGQGVFYEQYFGPGTRLTVT.

The CDR3 coding sequence is TGCAGCGCCCTTCGGTCCGGGGAGCTGTTTTTT. Its protein is CSALRSGELFF. The rearrangement uses TRBV29-1 and TRBJ2-2; D remains ambiguous. The V gene's germline CDR1 is SQVTM and CDR2 ANQGSEA. The V end lost 7 bases, the J end lost 6 bases, and 9 bases lay between the germline ends. There are 11 residues in the CDR3.

As to this clone: The sample has other DNA sequences that encode this CDR3 too. This sequence joins TRBV27 and TRBJ2-3, with D perhaps given as TRBD1 or TRBD2 (5 bases each). The germline CDR1 and CDR2 sequences are MNHEY and SMNVEV (reference sequence). The length of the CDR3 is 12 residues. Trimming cost V 6 bases and J 6 bases, with 10 bases left between them. CDR3 amino acids: CASRTGGDTQYF. For the CDR3, the DNA is TGTGCCAGCAGAACAGGCGGGGATACGCAGTATTTT.

The chain is built from TRBV19 and TRBJ1-1, with D maybe TRBD1 (5 bases). Germline V gene sequence: CDR1 LNHDA, CDR2 SQIVND (reference sequence). Trimming shortened V by 5 bases and J by 1 base, and 14 bases separated the two germline ends. The CDR3 consists of 15 residues. The CDR3 bases are TGTGCCAGTAGTCGTGAGGGGTCTCAGAACACTGAAGCTTTCTTT. Its translation is CASSREGSQNTEAFF.

V is TRBV9 and J is TRBJ2-7; 7 bases agree with TRBD2. The V and J ends lost 0 bases and 6 bases, in that order; junction bases with no gene match: 9. Germline V CDR1 and CDR2: SGDLS, YYNGEE. This CDR3 is 15 amino acids long. The CDR3 loop is CASSVGGLPTLEQYF. In DNA, the CDR3 is TGTGCCAGCAGCGTAGGGGGACTACCTACCCTCGAGCAGTACTTC.

The chain uses TRBV28 and TRBJ2-7; D might be TRBD2 (5 bases). V dropped 7 bases and J dropped 7 bases, with 17 bases sitting between them. From germline, CDR1 is MDHEN and CDR2 SYDVKM. The CDR3 runs 13 residues. The CDR3 sequence is CASTPGVGGEQYF. The CDR3 nucleotides read TGTGCCAGCACCCCCGGGGTGGGTGGGGAGCAGTACTTC. Complete variable domain (other parts from reference TRBV28 and TRBJ2-7): DVKVTQSSRYLVKRTGEKVFLECVQDMDHENMFWYRQDPGLGLRLIYFSYDVKMKEKGDIPEGYSVSREKKERFSLILESASTNQTSMYLCASTPGVGGEQYFGPGTRLTVT.

This sequence joins TRBV27 and TRBJ1-2; tentatively, D is TRBD1 (5 bases). V gave up 6 bases and J gave up 8 bases, with 16 bases separating them. The CDR3 totals 13 residues. Looked up from germline, CDR1 is MNHEY and CDR2 is SMNVEV (reference sequence). The DNA of the CDR3 is TGTGCCAGCAGCCCCTTTGGGGGGAAGGGCTACACCTTC. This gives the protein CASSPFGGKGYTF.

This clone was recorded once. V gene TRBV4-2 combines with J gene TRBJ2-7; possible D gene TRBD2, 5 bases. This CDR3 spans 16 amino acids. Trimming left V 0 bases short and J 3 bases short, with 15 bases between. Germline CDR1 reads LGHNA; CDR2 reads YNFKEQ. The CDR3 DNA follows: TGTGCCAGCAGCCAAGATCTGCCACCCGGAGGCTACGAGCAGTACTTC. Its translation is CASSQDLPPGGYEQYF.

The V and J genes are TRBV27 and TRBJ1-1, with 9 nucleotides matching TRBD1. Per the germline V gene, CDR1 is MNHEY and CDR2 is SMNVEV (reference sequence). The V gene end was trimmed by 7 bases and the J gene end by 4 bases; junction bases not matched to a gene: 7. The CDR3 covers 14 residues. Written as DNA, the CDR3 is TGTGCCAGCAAACCGACAGGGGGTTTCACTGAAGCTTTCTTT. This codes for CASKPTGGFTEAFF.

The J gene is TRBJ1-3, the V gene TRBV5-6; 7 positions match TRBD1. CDR3 length: 17 residues. The germline V gene encodes CDR1 SGHDT and CDR2 YYEEEE. Germline trimming cut 2 bases from V and 0 bases from J; bases unmatched to any gene: 8. CDR3 in DNA: TGTGCCAGCAGCTTCTTCGGGACAGAAAGCTCTGGAAACACCATATATTTT. As protein: CASSFFGTESSGNTIYF.

This sequence joins TRBV27 and TRBJ2-3; no firm D call. This CDR3 spans 10 amino acids. The germline V gene encodes CDR1 MNHEY and CDR2 SMNVEV (reference sequence). V was trimmed by 9 bases and J by 6 bases, leaving 7 bases between them. CDR3 in DNA: TGTGCCAGTACTGGGGATACGCAGTATTTT. Protein product: CASTGDTQYF.

The genes are TRBV2 and TRBJ1-1; 7 positions match TRBD1. Per germline, CDR1 SNHLY and CDR2 FYNNEI. V lost 8 bases, J lost 0 bases, and 6 bases stayed unmatched. This CDR3 is 14 amino acids long. This CDR3 is CASSTGLMNTEAFF. The CDR3 bases are TGTGCCAGCTCGACAGGGCTAATGAACACTGAAGCTTTCTTT.

DNA of the CDR3: TGTGCCAGCAGCGTAGGCCTAGTCGGCAATGAGCAGTTCTTC. As protein: CASSVGLVGNEQFF. The chain combines TRBV9 with TRBJ2-1; D is uncertain. Germline assignment: CDR1 SGDLS and CDR2 YYNGEE. The V and J ends lost 0 bases and 6 bases respectively, with 10 bases between them. The CDR3 runs to 14 residues.

This chain joins TRBV7-8 and TRBJ2-1; TRBD2 matches at 8 bases. The CDR3 is 16 residues long. CDR1 SGHVS and CDR2 FQNEAQ come from the germline V gene. Trimming at V came to 5 bases and at J to 1 base, leaving 7 bases not matched to a gene. CDR3 sequence reads: CASSLREGLSYNEQFF. The CDR3 coding sequence is TGTGCCAGCAGCCTACGGGAGGGCCTATCCTACAATGAGCAGTTCTTC.

The chain uses TRBV7-9 and TRBJ2-5; weak D call: TRBD2 (6 bases). CDR1 and CDR2 (germline): SEHNR, FQNEAQ (reference sequence). Trimming left V 4 bases short and J 5 bases short, with 20 bases between. The CDR3 spans 16 residues. CDR3 region: CASSYLGGLVWETQYF. The CDR3 DNA reads as TGTGCCAGCAGCTACCTCGGGGGATTGGTATGGGAGACCCAGTACTTC.

This chain joins TRBV9 and TRBJ2-2; D is uncertain. V was shortened by 7 bases and J by 1 base, with 8 bases between the two germline ends. The CDR3 covers 13 residues. Per the germline V gene, CDR1 is SGDLS and CDR2 is YYNGEE. CDR3 in DNA: TGTGCCAGCGGAGACCAGAACACCGGGGAGCTGTTTTTT. Translation gives CASGDQNTGELFF.

The chain joins TRBV7-9 to TRBJ2-1, with D possibly matching TRBD2 (6 bases). The V end lost 4 bases, the J end lost 10 bases, and 20 bases lay between the germline ends. CDR3 length: 15 residues. CDR1 and CDR2 from the germline V gene are SEHNR and FQNEAQ (reference sequence). CDR3 residues: CASSSEAEVGREQFF. Written as DNA, the CDR3 is TGTGCCAGCAGCTCAGAGGCGGAGGTGGGGAGGGAGCAGTTCTTC.

The chain is built from TRBV29-1 and TRBJ2-5; D ambiguous. Between the trimmed V and J ends, which lost 5 bases and 5 bases, there was a span of 12 bases. The CDR3 spans 12 residues. Germline V gene data show CDR1 as SQVTM and CDR2 as ANQGSEA. In DNA, the CDR3 is TGCAGCGTTTTCGGTAGTTTCGAGACCCAGTACTTC. Protein sequence: CSVFGSFETQYF.

The chain employs TRBV19 and TRBJ2-7, with 8 bases identical to TRBD2. V gave up 3 bases and J gave up 6 bases; unmatched junction bases: 13. CDR1 LNHDA and CDR2 SQIVND come from the germline V gene (reference sequence). There are 16 residues in the CDR3. CDR3 in DNA: TGTGCCAGTAGTATTACTGTCACGGGAGGGCCTCCCGAGCAGTACTTC. It is translated as CASSITVTGGPPEQYF.